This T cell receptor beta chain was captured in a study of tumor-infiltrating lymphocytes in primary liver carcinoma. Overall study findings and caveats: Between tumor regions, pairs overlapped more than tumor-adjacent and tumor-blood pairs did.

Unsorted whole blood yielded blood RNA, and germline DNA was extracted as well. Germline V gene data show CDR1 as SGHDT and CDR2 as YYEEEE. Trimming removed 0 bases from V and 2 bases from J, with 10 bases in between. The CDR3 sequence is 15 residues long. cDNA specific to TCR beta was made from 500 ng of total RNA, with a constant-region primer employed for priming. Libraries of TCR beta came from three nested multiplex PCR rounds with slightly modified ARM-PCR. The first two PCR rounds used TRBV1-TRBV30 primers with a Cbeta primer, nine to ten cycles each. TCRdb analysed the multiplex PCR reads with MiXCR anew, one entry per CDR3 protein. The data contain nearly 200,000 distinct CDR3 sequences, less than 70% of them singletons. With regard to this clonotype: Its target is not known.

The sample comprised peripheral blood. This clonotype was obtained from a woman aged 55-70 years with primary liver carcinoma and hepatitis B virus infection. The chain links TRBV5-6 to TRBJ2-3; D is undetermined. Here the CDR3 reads CASSLGSVTTDTQYF. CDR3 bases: TGTGCCAGCAGCTTGGGGTCAGTGACCACAGATACGCAGTATTTT.